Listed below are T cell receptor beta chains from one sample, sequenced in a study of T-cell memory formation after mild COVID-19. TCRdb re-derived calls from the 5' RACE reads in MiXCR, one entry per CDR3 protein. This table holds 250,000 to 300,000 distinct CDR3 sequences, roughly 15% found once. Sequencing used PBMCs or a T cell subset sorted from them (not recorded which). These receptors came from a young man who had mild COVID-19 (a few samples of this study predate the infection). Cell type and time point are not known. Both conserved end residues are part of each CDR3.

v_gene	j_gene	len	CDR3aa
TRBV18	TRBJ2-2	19	CASSPPNFGAGGLTGELFF
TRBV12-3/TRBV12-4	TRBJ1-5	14	CASSTQAFDQPQHF
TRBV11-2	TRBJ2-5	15	CASSLGQGLQETQYF
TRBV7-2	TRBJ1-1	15	CASSLEYHRGAEAFF
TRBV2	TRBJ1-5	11	CASSGSGPQHF
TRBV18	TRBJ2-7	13	CASSGDREFEQYF
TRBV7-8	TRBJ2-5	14	CASSLDQGGETQYF
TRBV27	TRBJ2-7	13	CASSLGGVEIEYF
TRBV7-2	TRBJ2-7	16	CASSKGIGRGPYEQYF
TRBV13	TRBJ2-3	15	CASSLAAGGTDTQYF
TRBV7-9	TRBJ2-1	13	CASSTLLGNEQFF
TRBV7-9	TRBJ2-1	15	CASSFLAGVLGEQFF
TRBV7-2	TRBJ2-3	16	CASRPTGTSGVGTQYF
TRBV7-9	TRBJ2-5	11	CASSFKETQYF
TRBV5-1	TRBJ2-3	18	CASSRTSGGAPATDTQYF
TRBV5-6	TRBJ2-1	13	CASTRGFYNEQFF
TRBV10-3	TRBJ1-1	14	CAISERARGTEAFF
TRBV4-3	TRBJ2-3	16	CASSPERGGRTDTQYF
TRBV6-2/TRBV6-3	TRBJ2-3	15	CASSYSVASTDTQYF
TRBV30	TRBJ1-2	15	CAWSVSQLGYYGYTF
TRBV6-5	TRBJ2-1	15	CASSYARGSYNEQFF
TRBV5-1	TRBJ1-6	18	CASSLERGQGSYNSPLHF
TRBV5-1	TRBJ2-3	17	CASSWSPGQGRGDTQYF
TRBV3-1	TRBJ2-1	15	CASSRGTGEVNEQFF
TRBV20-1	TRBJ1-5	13	CSASRQGSQPQHF
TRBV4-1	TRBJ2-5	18	CASSQDRGLAGGQETQYF
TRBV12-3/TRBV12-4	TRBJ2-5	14	CASSPDTSEETQYF
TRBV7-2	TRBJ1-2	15	CASSLPAGRAYGYTF
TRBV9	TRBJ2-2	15	CASSAGTGLYGELFF
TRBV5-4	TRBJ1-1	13	CASSLWVNTEAFF
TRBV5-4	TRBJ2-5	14	CASSLALAEETQYF
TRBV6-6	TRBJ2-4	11	CASSYSGPFNF
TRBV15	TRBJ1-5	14	CATSTGQGGQPQHF
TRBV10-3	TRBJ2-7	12	CAITWDSNEQYF
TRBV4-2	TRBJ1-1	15	CASSQDIGEGTEAFF
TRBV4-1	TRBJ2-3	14	CASSQGIGGDTQYF
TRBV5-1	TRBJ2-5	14	CASSVGLVGETQYF
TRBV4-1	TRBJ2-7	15	CASSQEVASSYEQYF
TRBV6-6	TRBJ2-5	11	CASREDRGLNF
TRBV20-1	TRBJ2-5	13	CSALSGGAETQYF
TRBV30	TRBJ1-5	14	CAWTAGGGDQPQHF
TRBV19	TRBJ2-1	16	CASSISGQGTYNEQFF
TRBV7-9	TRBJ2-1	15	CASSHAGPSWDEQFF
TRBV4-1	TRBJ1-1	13	CASRSVSNTEAFF
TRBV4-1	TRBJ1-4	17	CASSQDQSRATNEKLFF
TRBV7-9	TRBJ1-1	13	CASSPLRNTEAFF
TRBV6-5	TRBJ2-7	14	CASSPGQGHYEQYF
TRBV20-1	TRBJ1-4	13	CSASHGGREKLFF
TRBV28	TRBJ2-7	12	CATSGHRYEQYF
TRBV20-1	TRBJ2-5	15	CSAPEAGGVQETQYF
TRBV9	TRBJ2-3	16	CASSPFSGTSTDTQYF
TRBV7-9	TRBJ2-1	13	CASSAGGYGEQFF